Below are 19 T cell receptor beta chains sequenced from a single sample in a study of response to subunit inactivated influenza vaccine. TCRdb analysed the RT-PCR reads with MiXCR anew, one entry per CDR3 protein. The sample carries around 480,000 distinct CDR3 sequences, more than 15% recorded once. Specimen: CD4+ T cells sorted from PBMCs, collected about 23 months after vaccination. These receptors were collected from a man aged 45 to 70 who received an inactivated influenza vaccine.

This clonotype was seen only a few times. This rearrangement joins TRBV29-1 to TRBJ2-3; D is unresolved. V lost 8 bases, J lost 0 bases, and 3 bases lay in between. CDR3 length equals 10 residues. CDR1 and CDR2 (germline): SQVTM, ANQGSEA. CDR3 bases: TGCAGCCCGAGCACAGATACGCAGTATTTT. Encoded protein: CSPSTDTQYF.

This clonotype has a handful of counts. CDR3 amino acids: CSAKRTGPAYEQYF. CDR3 nucleotide sequence: TGCAGTGCTAAACGGACAGGGCCAGCCTACGAGCAGTACTTC. The chain links TRBV20-1 to TRBJ2-7; 8 nucleotides match TRBD1. With V trimmed by 4 bases and J by 2 bases, 7 bases remained unmatched. The length of the CDR3 is 14 residues. In germline, CDR1 is DFQATT, CDR2 SNEGSKA (reference sequence).

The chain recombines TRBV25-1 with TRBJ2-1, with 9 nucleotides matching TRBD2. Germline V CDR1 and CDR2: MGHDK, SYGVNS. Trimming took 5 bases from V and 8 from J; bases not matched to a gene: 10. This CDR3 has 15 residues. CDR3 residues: CASSTSLAGGHEQFF. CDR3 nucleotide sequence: TGTGCCAGCAGTACCTCTCTTGCGGGGGGGCATGAGCAGTTCTTC.

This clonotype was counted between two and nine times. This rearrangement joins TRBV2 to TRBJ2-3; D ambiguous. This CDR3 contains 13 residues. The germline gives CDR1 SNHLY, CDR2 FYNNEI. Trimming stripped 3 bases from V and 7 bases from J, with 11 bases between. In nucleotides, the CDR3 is TGTGCCAGCAGTGACGGGCAAGGTTATACGCAGTATTTT. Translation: CASSDGQGYTQYF. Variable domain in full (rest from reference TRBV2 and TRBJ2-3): EPEVTQTPSHQVTQMGQEVILRCVPISNHLYFYWYRQILGQKVEFLVSFYNNEISEKSEIFDDQFSVERPDGSNFTLKIRSTKLEDSAMYFCASSDGQGYTQYFGPGTRLTVL.

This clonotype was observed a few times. The CDR3 DNA follows: TGTGCCAGCTCACCCTGGAGGGACAGGGGATTGAACACTGAAGCTTTCTTT. Its translation is CASSPWRDRGLNTEAFF. This chain connects TRBV18 to TRBJ1-1; TRBD1 agrees at 10 bases. This CDR3 contains 17 residues. J lost 0 bases, V lost 3 bases, and 7 bases had no gene match. Germline loops: CDR1 KGHSH, CDR2 LQKENI.

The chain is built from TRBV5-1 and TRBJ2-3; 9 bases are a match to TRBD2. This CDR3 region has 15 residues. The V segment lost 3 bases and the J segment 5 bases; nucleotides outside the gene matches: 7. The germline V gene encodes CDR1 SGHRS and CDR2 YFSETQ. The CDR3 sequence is CASSSSSGAGDTQYF. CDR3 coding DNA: TGCGCCAGCAGCTCGTCTAGCGGGGCGGGAGATACGCAGTATTTT.

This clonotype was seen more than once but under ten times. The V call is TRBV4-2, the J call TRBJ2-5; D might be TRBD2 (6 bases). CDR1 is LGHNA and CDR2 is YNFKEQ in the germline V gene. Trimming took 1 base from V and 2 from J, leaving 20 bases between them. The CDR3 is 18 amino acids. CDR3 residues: CASSQGSDWSGSQETQYF. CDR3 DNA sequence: TGTGCCAGCAGCCAAGGGTCCGATTGGAGCGGGTCACAAGAGACCCAGTACTTC.

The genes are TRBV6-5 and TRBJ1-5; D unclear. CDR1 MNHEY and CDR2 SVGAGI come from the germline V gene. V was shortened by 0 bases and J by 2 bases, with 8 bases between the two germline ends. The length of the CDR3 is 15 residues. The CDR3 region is CASSYSKFGNQPQHF. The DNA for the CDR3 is TGTGCCAGCAGTTACTCGAAGTTTGGCAATCAGCCCCAGCATTTT.

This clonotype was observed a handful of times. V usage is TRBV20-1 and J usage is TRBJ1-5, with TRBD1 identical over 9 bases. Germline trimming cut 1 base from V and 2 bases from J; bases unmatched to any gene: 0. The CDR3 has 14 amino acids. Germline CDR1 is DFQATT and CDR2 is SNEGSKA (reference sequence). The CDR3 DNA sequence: TGCAGTGCTAGAGGGACAGGGGGCAATCAGCCCCAGCATTTT. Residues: CSARGTGGNQPQHF.

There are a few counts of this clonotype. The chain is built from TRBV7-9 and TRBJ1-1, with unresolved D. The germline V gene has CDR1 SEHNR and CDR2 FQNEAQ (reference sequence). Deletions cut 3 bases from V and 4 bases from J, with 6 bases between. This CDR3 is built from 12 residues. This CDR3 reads CASSFSATEAFF. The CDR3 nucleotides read TGTGCCAGCAGCTTCAGTGCCACTGAAGCTTTCTTT.

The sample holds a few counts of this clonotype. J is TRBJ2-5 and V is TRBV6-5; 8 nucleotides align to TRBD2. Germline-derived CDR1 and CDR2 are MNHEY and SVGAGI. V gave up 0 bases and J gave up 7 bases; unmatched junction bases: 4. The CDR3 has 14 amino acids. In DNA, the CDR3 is TGTGCCAGCAGTTACTCGGGCGGGGGGAGGACCCAGTACTTC. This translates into CASSYSGGGRTQYF.

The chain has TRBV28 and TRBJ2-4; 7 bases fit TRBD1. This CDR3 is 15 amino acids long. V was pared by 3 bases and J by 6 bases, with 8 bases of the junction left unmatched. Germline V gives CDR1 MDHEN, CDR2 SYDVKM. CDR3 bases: TGTGCCAGCAGTTTGTTGACAGGGAACCGAAACATTCAGTACTTC. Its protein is CASSLLTGNRNIQYF.

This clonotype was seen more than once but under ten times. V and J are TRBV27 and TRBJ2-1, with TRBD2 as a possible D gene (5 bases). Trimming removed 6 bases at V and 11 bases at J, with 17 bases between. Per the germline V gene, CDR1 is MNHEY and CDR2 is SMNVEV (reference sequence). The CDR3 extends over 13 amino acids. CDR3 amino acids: CASRRTGDGKQFF. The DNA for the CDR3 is TGTGCCAGCAGAAGAACTGGCGACGGGAAGCAGTTCTTC.

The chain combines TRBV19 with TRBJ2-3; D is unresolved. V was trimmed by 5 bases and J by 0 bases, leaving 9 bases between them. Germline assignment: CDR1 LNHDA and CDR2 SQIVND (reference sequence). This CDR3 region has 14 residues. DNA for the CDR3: TGTGCCAGTAGTCCACAGCACAGCACAGATACGCAGTATTTT. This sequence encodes CASSPQHSTDTQYF.

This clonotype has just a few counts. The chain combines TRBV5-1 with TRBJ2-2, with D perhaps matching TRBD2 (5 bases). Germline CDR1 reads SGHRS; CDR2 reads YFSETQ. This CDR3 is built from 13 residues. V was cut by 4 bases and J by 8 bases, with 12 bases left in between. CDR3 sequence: CASSTVEGGELFF. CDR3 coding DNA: TGCGCCAGCAGCACGGTTGAGGGTGGGGAGCTGTTTTTT.

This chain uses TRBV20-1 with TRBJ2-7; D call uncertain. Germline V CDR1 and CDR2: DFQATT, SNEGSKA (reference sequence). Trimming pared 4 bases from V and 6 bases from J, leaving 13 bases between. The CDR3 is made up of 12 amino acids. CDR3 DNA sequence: TGCAGTGCTAATCGTTTTTTCGGCGAGCAGTACTTC. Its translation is CSANRFFGEQYF.

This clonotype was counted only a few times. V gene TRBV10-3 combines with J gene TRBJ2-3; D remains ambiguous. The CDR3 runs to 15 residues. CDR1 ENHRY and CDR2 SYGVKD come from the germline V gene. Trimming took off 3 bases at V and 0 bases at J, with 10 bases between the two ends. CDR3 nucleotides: TGTGCCATCAGTGACAAAACAGCTAGCACAGATACGCAGTATTTT. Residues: CAISDKTASTDTQYF.

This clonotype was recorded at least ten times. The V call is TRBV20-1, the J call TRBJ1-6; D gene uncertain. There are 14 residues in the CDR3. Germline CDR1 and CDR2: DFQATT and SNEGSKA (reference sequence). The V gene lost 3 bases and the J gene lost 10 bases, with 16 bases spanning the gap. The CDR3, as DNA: TGCAGTGCTAGTGCCGGGAAGTTGGGCTCACCCCTCCACTTT. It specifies CSASAGKLGSPLHF.

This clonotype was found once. Here the CDR3 DNA reads TGCAGTGCCGACGACGTTGCCGCAGATACGCAGTATTTT. Its translation: CSADDVAADTQYF. The rearrangement joins TRBV20-1 to TRBJ2-3; D call uncertain. This CDR3 contains 13 residues. The germline CDR1 and CDR2 sequences are DFQATT and SNEGSKA (reference sequence). V was cut by 6 bases and J by 4 bases, with 14 bases left in between.